Listed here is a single T cell receptor beta chain. Which antigen it targets is not known. The sample holds no much larger clone one base away, and base qualities are not on file. In the prospective study, participants were roughly 18 to 100 years old, resided in under 30 geographic areas of the United States, and were enrolled through a virtual design. In the prospective study, cohorts were assigned on the basis of participant-reported clinical history obtained from a screening survey and a study questionnaire. For ImmuneRACE Cohort 3, a participant was defined as recovered based on two consecutive negative NP/OP PCR tests, clearance by a healthcare professional, or resolution of symptoms. In the prospective study, whole blood, serum and a nasopharyngeal or oropharyngeal swab were collected from each participant by mobile phlebotomists. Participants in the prospective study had the option to provide additional blood draws and questionnaires over an approximately 2-month period. Before DNA extraction, prospective study blood samples were shipped either frozen or at room temperature.

TCRbeta CDR3 regions were amplified from genomic DNA by means of the immunoSEQ Assay, a bias-controlled multiplex PCR. For the original study's pipeline: The number of nucleated cells in each sample was estimated by amplification of reference gene primers within the assay. To quantify the absolute abundance of each unique TCRbeta CDR3 rearrangement, sequence reads were collapsed and filtered. For each sample, productive Simpson clonality was calculated as the square root of Simpson's diversity index across productive rearrangements. This immuneACCESS table, as held by TCRdb, lists in-frame sequences with V and J called but not all clones. Of the missing ones, under half trace to an unresolved V gene in checked studies; the others have no known cause. That table gives V, J and clone size, and the DNA gave D and trimming. For this sample the table gives about 440,000 clones, of which 90% were detected only once. Together, the top ten hold 0.6% of the sample.

This specimen belongs to a study of blood T cell repertoires in COVID-19 (dated by TCRdb to about 2020). In terms of the full investigation: The collaborator samples originated in the United States, Italy and Spain and spanned the acute and convalescent phases of COVID-19. The samples were drawn from two sources: the first 160 participants of the ongoing ImmuneRACE study, and 1,000 to 1,500 subjects contributed by 6 global collaborators. Where available, HLA class I and class II types were obtained from metadata supplied by the sample provider rather than from assay-based typing. The material from the prospective study consisted of cDNA or gDNA derived from T cells, B-cell-depleted T cells, or PBMCs. The dataset comprised deeply sampled blood TCRbeta repertoires from subjects exposed to, actively infected with, or recovered from COVID-19. The repertoires were released in a freely available public database intended as a resource for research on the immune response to SARS-CoV-2. Nearly every sample came with metadata listing a de-identified subject ID, COVID-19 status, age in years and sex. Overall results and qualifications from the work: The quantity of clinical and demographic metadata differed by source and by participant and was supplied without curation.

The germline V gene provides CDR1 MGHRA and CDR2 YSYEKL. The germline V and J ends show losses of 4 bases and 2 bases respectively, and no gene match explains 2 bases of the junction. Spanning cysteine to phenylalanine, the CDR3 consists of 14 amino acids. Of all the DNA, just the CDR3 is kept, 42 bases in frame from base 1. Source material: PBMCs or T cells enriched from blood (not recorded which). The V gene is TRBV4-1 and the J gene is TRBJ2-3; 8 junctional bases match TRBD2. The origin of this receptor is a man aged 18 to 29 who had recovered from COVID-19. Read as DNA, the sequence is TGCGCCAGCAGCCCAGCGGGAGTCACAGATACGCAGTATTTT. The translation is CASSPAGVTDTQYF.